This is a list of T cell receptor beta chains from one sample in a study of T cell responses to AZD1222 COVID-19 vaccine. TCRdb's table, derived via immunoSEQ multiplex PCR, lists solely in-frame clones and lacks some. This table has approximately 140,000 clones, 93% appearing once. The sample consisted of peripheral blood, taken on day 0 of AZD1222 vaccination. These receptors originate from an adult in good health. Both conserved end residues are part of each CDR3. D genes are given only for firm matches. Size is stated for part of the rows, as once, few or many counts, or as a class when the clone is expanded.

>TRBV18|NA|TRBJ1-2|NA
TGTGCCAGCTCACCCGGGGAGGGTCTGGATGGCTACACCTTC
CASSPGEGLDGYTF
>TRBV3-1/TRBV3-2|TRBD2|TRBJ2-7|few
TGTGCCAGCAGCCGCATACTAGCGGGAGCCTACGAGCAGTACTTC
CASSRILAGAYEQYF
>TRBV5-4|TRBD1|TRBJ1-2|NA
TGTGCCAGCAGCCAGGGGGACCTCAGAAGGGGCTACACCTTC
CASSQGDLRRGYTF
>TRBV5-8|TRBD1|TRBJ1-3|NA
TGTGCCAGCAGCTATCGATCAGGGGGCGCAGGAGGAAACACCATATATTTT
CASSYRSGGAGGNTIYF
>TRBV18|NA|TRBJ1-2|NA
TGTGCCAGCTCACCACCCGTTTCTGGCTACACCTTC
CASSPPVSGYTF
>TRBV7-2|TRBD1|TRBJ2-2|once
TGTGCCAGCAGCTCCCAGACAGGGAAAGCCGGGGAGCTGTTTTTT
CASSSQTGKAGELFF
>TRBV6-1|NA|TRBJ2-6|NA
TGTGCCAGCAGTGAAAATTCCATTGCCTCTGGGGCCAACGTCCTGACTTTC
CASSENSIASGANVLTF
>TRBV9|NA|TRBJ1-2|once
TGTGCCAGCAGCGTAGATTACACAGGCTATGGCTACACCTTC
CASSVDYTGYGYTF
>TRBV5-6|NA|TRBJ1-5|NA
TGTGCCAGCAGCTTTTCTGGGTCTAGCAATCAGCCCCAGCATTTT
CASSFSGSSNQPQHF
>TRBV9|NA|TRBJ1-2|NA
TGTGCCAGCAGCGTCACCGCAGGATCCGGCTACACCTTC
CASSVTAGSGYTF
>TRBV12-5|TRBD2|TRBJ2-1|few
TGTGCTAGTGACAGCGGGACTTACAATGAGCAGTTCTTC
CASDSGTYNEQFF
>TRBV18|NA|TRBJ1-1|NA
TGTGCCAGCTCACCCCAGGGCCTTAACACTGAAGCTTTCTTT
CASSPQGLNTEAFF
>TRBV5-1|NA|TRBJ1-3|NA
TGCGCCAGCAGCCCCGAAAGGGCTGGAAACACCATATATTTT
CASSPERAGNTIYF
>TRBV28|TRBD1|TRBJ2-7|NA
TGTGCCAGCAGTATCCCGACAGGGAAATTTCCCGAGCAGTACTTC
CASSIPTGKFPEQYF
>TRBV2|TRBD2|TRBJ2-1|NA
TGTGCCAGCAGTGAGAGCGGGACCTCTTACAATGAGCAGTTCTTC
CASSESGTSYNEQFF
>TRBV6-6|NA|TRBJ1-3|NA
TGTGCCAGCAGTTACCGGGACACCATATATTTT
CASSYRDTIYF
>TRBV10-2|NA|TRBJ1-3|NA
TGCGCCAGCAGTGCATCGGGAAACACCATATATTTT
CASSASGNTIYF
>TRBV5-1|NA|TRBJ2-2|NA
TGCGCCAGCAGGCCCGATACAGGGATCTTGAACACCGGGGAGCTGTTTTTT
CASRPDTGILNTGELFF
>TRBV9|NA|TRBJ2-7|NA
TGTGCCAGCAGCCCTACGTACGGGCCGCGCTACGAGCAGTACTTC
CASSPTYGPRYEQYF
>TRBV18|NA|TRBJ1-5|NA
TGTGCCAGCTCACCGCGGCAGAGCAATCAGCCCCAGCATTTT
CASSPRQSNQPQHF
>TRBV15|TRBD2|TRBJ2-5|few
TGTGCCACCCAACGGGGGGGAGAGACCCAGTACTTC
CATQRGGETQYF
>TRBV19|TRBD2|TRBJ2-7|NA
TGTGCCAGTAGTGGCGGGACTAGCGGGGGATTTTCCGAGCAGTACTTC
CASSGGTSGGFSEQYF
>TRBV7-2|NA|TRBJ2-7|NA
TGTGCCAGCAGCTTAGTAGGTGCAGGGCTACCCTACGAGCAGTACTTC
CASSLVGAGLPYEQYF
>TRBV5-1|TRBD2|TRBJ2-7|NA
TGCGCCAGCGGTCGCGGGGGGAACTACGAGCAGTACTTC
CASGRGGNYEQYF
>TRBV7-2|NA|TRBJ1-3|NA
TGTGCCAGCAGCTCGACGATCGGAAACACCATATATTTT
CASSSTIGNTIYF